A selection of T cell receptor beta chains follows, all from one sample in a study of breast tumors, draining lymph nodes, adjacent tissues. Using its own MiXCR run on the multiplex PCR reads, TCRdb lists one record per CDR3 protein. There are over 250,000 distinct CDR3 sequences in the sample; 30% to 35% occur only once, and roughly 1.2% lies in the top ten. Sequencing input: axillary lymph node tissue. These receptors all stem from a female donor with breast cancer. Some clones in this sample may be carry-over from other donors' samples. The CDR3 runs from the conserved cysteine through the conserved F or W. The D gene is left open where the match is weak. Size is omitted from some rows. Given values are once, few, many or a class for expanded clones.

j_gene | abundance | d_gene | v_gene | CDR3nt | CDR3aa
TRBJ1-2 | NA | NA | TRBV4-1 | TGCGCCAGCAGCCAAAACTATCTTGGCCAGAACTATGGCTACACCTTC | CASSQNYLGQNYGYTF
TRBJ2-2 | many | NA | TRBV11-3 | TGTGCCAGCAGCTTCGAGGGGTACACCGGGGAGCTGTTTTTT | CASSFEGYTGELFF
TRBJ2-7 | NA | NA | TRBV27 | TGTGCCAGCAGTTTGAGGGGGATTAGCCACGAGCAGTACTTC | CASSLRGISHEQYF
TRBJ2-2 | NA | TRBD2 | TRBV11-2 | TGTGCCGGCAGCCACGAACTAGCGGGGCCAACCGGGGAGCTGTTTTTT | CAGSHELAGPTGELFF
TRBJ2-7 | NA | NA | TRBV18 | TGTGCCAGCTCACCCTCCGCGGCCAACGAGCAGTACTTC | CASSPSAANEQYF
TRBJ2-1 | many | NA | TRBV7-3 | TGTGCCAGCAGCTTAGCGGGATCGTCCTACAATGAGCAGTTCTTC | CASSLAGSSYNEQFF
TRBJ2-2 | many | TRBD2 | TRBV12-5 | TGTGCTAGTGGGACCAAAGCGGGAGGGCCCACCGGGGAGCTGTTTTTT | CASGTKAGGPTGELFF
TRBJ2-1 | many | TRBD2 | TRBV2 | TGTGCCAGCAGTGAAGCCGGGGGGGGGTCTCTGCAGTTCTTC | CASSEAGGGSLQFF
TRBJ2-2 | many | TRBD2 | TRBV6-6 | TGTGCCAGCAGTACCAGGACTAGCGGCACCGGGGAGCTGTTTTTT | CASSTRTSGTGELFF
TRBJ1-5 | few | TRBD1 | TRBV6-1 | TGTGCCAGCAGGGAAAACGGACAGGGGCCTAATCAGCCCCAGCATTTT | CASRENGQGPNQPQHF
TRBJ2-3 | many | NA | TRBV7-9 | TGTGCCAGCACCTGGGGGACAGATACGCAGTATTTT | CASTWGTDTQYF
TRBJ1-5 | few | TRBD1 | TRBV27 | TGTGCCAGCAGGGCCGGGACAGTTTACAATAGCAATCAGCCCCAGCATTTT | CASRAGTVYNSNQPQHF
TRBJ1-5 | many | NA | TRBV6-1 | TGTGCCAGCAGTGCCGACAGAACTAGCAATCAGCCCCAGCATTTT | CASSADRTSNQPQHF
TRBJ1-1 | NA | NA | TRBV7-2 | TGTGCCAGCAGCTTAATGGGACGGGCATCTGAAGCTTTCTTT | CASSLMGRASEAFF
TRBJ2-3 | many | TRBD2 | TRBV9 | TGTGCCAGCAGCATCACTAGCGGGAGAACGCAGTATTTT | CASSITSGRTQYF
TRBJ2-1 | many | NA | TRBV6-5 | TGTGCCAGCAGTTACGGGCTAGTAGGGTACAATGAGCAGTTCTTC | CASSYGLVGYNEQFF
TRBJ2-4 | NA | NA | TRBV20-1 | TGCAGTGCTAGAGATATGAACAGAGGGGCTTTTTTAGCCAAAAACATTCAGTACTTC | CSARDMNRGAFLAKNIQYF
TRBJ2-4 | NA | NA | TRBV15 | TGTGCCACCAGCAGAGTGGTCACAGATCTTCAGTGCTTC | CATSRVVTDLQCF
TRBJ2-1 | many | NA | TRBV19 | TGTGCCAGTAGTATAGCAGGGGCGCCCTACAATGAGCAGTTCTTC | CASSIAGAPYNEQFF
TRBJ2-3 | many | NA | TRBV11-2 | TGTGCCAGCAGCTTAGATTTATCAGATACGCAGTATTTT | CASSLDLSDTQYF
TRBJ1-2 | many | NA | TRBV12-3/TRBV12-4 | TGTGCCAGCAGTCGGAGACAGAACTATGGCTACACCTTC | CASSRRQNYGYTF
TRBJ2-5 | many | TRBD1 | TRBV20-1 | TGCAGTGCTAGAGAGGGACAGGGGCTTGAGACCCAGTACTTC | CSAREGQGLETQYF
TRBJ1-2 | many | NA | TRBV3-1 | TGTGCCAGCAGCCAATCCGACTATGGCTACACCTTC | CASSQSDYGYTF
TRBJ2-5 | NA | TRBD2 | TRBV10-3 | TGTGCCATCAGTGAGGGACTAGCGGAACAAGAGACCCAGTACTTC | CAISEGLAEQETQYF
TRBJ1-2 | many | NA | TRBV2 | TGTGCCAGCAGTGTCTACAGGGTAGAAAGCTACACCTTC | CASSVYRVESYTF
TRBJ2-6 | NA | NA | TRBV11-2 | TGTGCCAGCAGCTTAGGGTCTTTC | CASSLGSF
TRBJ1-5 | few | TRBD1 | TRBV6-2/TRBV6-3 | TGTGCCAGCAGTCACATAGGACAGGGATTCTCGCAGCCCCAGCATTTT | CASSHIGQGFSQPQHF
TRBJ2-2 | NA | NA | TRBV7-9 | TGTGCCAGCACACAGAGAACAGGCGAAGGGGAGCTGTTTTTT | CASTQRTGEGELFF
TRBJ1-6 | many | TRBD1 | TRBV14 | TGTGCCAGCAGCCTGCCGGGACAGGATTCACCCCTCCACTTT | CASSLPGQDSPLHF
TRBJ2-7 | many | TRBD2 | TRBV14 | TGTGCCAGCAGCCAAGGGACTAGCGGTTCAAGATACGAGCAGTACTTC | CASSQGTSGSRYEQYF
TRBJ2-1 | many | NA | TRBV7-9 | TGTGCCAGCAGCTTTCAATGGGACAATGAGCAGTTCTTC | CASSFQWDNEQFF
TRBJ2-3 | many | TRBD1 | TRBV19 | TGTGCCAGTAAGGACAGGGGGGTGCCTCACGATACGCAGTATTTT | CASKDRGVPHDTQYF
TRBJ1-6 | many | NA | TRBV10-2 | TGCGCCACCGAGGACGGAAATAATTCACCCCTCCACTTT | CATEDGNNSPLHF
TRBJ2-1 | many | NA | TRBV12-3/TRBV12-4 | TGTGCCAGCAGTTTATCTATAGTATCAATCGAGCAGTTCTTC | CASSLSIVSIEQFF
TRBJ1-6 | many | NA | TRBV10-1 | TGCGCCAGCAGTGAGGGGGGATCCTATAATTCACCCCTCCACTTT | CASSEGGSYNSPLHF
TRBJ2-1 | once | TRBD1 | TRBV10-2 | TGTGCCAGCACTCTAACGGGACAGGGGGCAGATGAGCAGTTCTTC | CASTLTGQGADEQFF
TRBJ2-5 | few | TRBD2 | TRBV27 | TGTGCCAGCAGTTTACTGGAGGGAGGGGAGACCCAGTACTTC | CASSLLEGGETQYF
TRBJ2-7 | NA | TRBD1 | TRBV6-1 | TGTGCCAGCACGGTTTTAGTTACAGGGGGCTACGAGCAGTACTTC | CASTVLVTGGYEQYF
TRBJ1-2 | NA | NA | TRBV5-1 | TGCGCCAGCAGCTTCGGGGGGGGCGCTTGGTATGGCTACACCTTC | CASSFGGGAWYGYTF
TRBJ2-7 | NA | TRBD2 | TRBV5-5 | TGTGCCAGCAGCTTAGTAACTAGCGGGACCTGCGAGCAGTACTTC | CASSLVTSGTCEQYF
TRBJ2-7 | once | NA | TRBV6-1 | TGTGCCAGCAGTGAAGCGGTGCCCTACGTGCAGTACTTC | CASSEAVPYVQYF
TRBJ2-5 | many | NA | TRBV15 | TGTGCCACCAGCGAGCAGGGCGGCGAGACCCAGTACTTC | CATSEQGGETQYF
TRBJ2-7 | NA | NA | TRBV6-5 | TGTGCCAGCAGTCAAAATCCCAAGGAGACGGGGACCTACGAGCAGTACTTC | CASSQNPKETGTYEQYF
TRBJ2-3 | NA | TRBD2 | TRBV25-1 | TGTGCTAGACTTACTAGCGGGAGCACAGATACGCAGTATTTT | CARLTSGSTDTQYF
TRBJ2-1 | few | TRBD2 | TRBV27 | TGTGCCAGCAGTTTAGGCGGGAGTAGGAATGAGCAGTTCTTC | CASSLGGSRNEQFF
TRBJ1-2 | many | NA | TRBV12-3/TRBV12-4 | TGTGCCAGCAGTTCCCGCAGGGGAAAGGAGGATGGCTACACCTTC | CASSSRRGKEDGYTF
TRBJ2-1 | many | TRBD2 | TRBV15 | TGTGCCACCAGCAGAGATGCAGCTAGCGGGAGTCTGAGCTCCTACAATGAGCAGTTCTTC | CATSRDAASGSLSSYNEQFF